The TCR beta chain described here comes from a study of T-cell reconstitution after alpha-beta-depleted transplantation in children. Library preparation (for TCRbeta) was performed with unique molecular identifiers. MiXCR, applied by TCRdb to the PCR reads, yields one record per CDR3 protein. In the table there are around 250,000 distinct CDR3 sequences, around 7.8% of which are singletons. The CDR3 spans 15 residues. Germline CDR1 is SGHTA and CDR2 is FQGTGA. The trim removed 0 bases at V and 2 bases at J, leaving 3 bases unmatched. This clonotype was detected ten times or more. What it recognizes is unknown. Study-wide results and limits: By about two months after transplant, alpha-beta T cells reportedly arose from several hundred graft clones that had expanded.

The source was PBMCs, mostly from graft donor cells, collected 180 days after TCRalphabeta/CD19-depleted stem cell transplant. The receptor was isolated from a male patient between 10 and 17 years old who had a stem cell transplant for acute lymphoblastic leukemia, so the T cells may come from the graft donor. This chain connects TRBV7-3 to TRBJ2-5; 7 nucleotides match TRBD1. The CDR3 spells CASSLTGGPQETQYF. The CDR3 DNA sequence: TGTGCCAGCAGCTTAACAGGGGGCCCTCAAGAGACCCAGTACTTC.